Below, 5 T cell receptor beta chains from the same sample are listed, as sequenced in a study of blood T cell repertoires in COVID-19. Data came from immunoSEQ multiplex PCR; TCRdb stores just in-frame clones and leaves some out. Here the sample spans fewer than 350,000 clones, more than 85% being singletons. The sequencing sample was made of peripheral blood. The receptors were sampled from a man aged 40-49 years with acute or convalescent COVID-19.

This clone was counted only a few times. The same CDR3 can be traced to other DNA sequences in this sample. This chain uses TRBV19 with TRBJ2-2, with TRBD1 identical over 8 bases. The CDR3 sequence is 15 residues long. Germline values: CDR1 LNHDA, CDR2 SQIVND (reference sequence). The junction had 12 bases not matched to a gene; V was cut back by 8 bases and J by 7 bases. The CDR3 loop is CASGTGQGGIGELFF. The CDR3, as DNA: TGTGCCAGTGGAACTGGACAGGGCGGGATCGGGGAGCTGTTTTTT.

The chain employs TRBV5-8 and TRBJ2-4; the D gene is possibly TRBD2 (6 bases). This CDR3 has 16 amino acids. V dropped 3 bases and J dropped 7 bases, with 20 bases sitting between them. Germline V CDR1 and CDR2: SGHTS, YDEGEE. This CDR3 is CASSSPGVSKGNIQYF. The CDR3 DNA sequence: TGTGCCAGCAGCTCCCCGGGGGTCTCCAAGGGGAACATTCAGTACTTC.

The chain joins TRBV3-1 (or the pseudogene TRBV3-2) to TRBJ2-1, with 7 bases fitting TRBD2. Germline V gene data show CDR1 as LGHDT and CDR2 as YNNKEL (reference sequence). This CDR3 has 16 amino acids. Trimming at V came to 3 bases and at J to 3 bases, leaving 8 bases not matched to a gene. The CDR3 is CASSQSWGDYYNEQFF. DNA for the CDR3: TGTGCCAGCAGCCAGTCGTGGGGGGACTACTACAATGAGCAGTTCTTC.

There are a few counts of this clone. V and J are TRBV3-1 (or the pseudogene TRBV3-2) and TRBJ1-5; D not certain. This CDR3 is built from 14 residues. From germline, CDR1 is LGHDT and CDR2 YNNKEL (reference sequence). V dropped 1 base and J dropped 6 bases, with 10 bases sitting between them. CDR3 coding DNA: TGTGCCAGCAGCCAAGCCGCGGAGGGTCAGCCCCAGCATTTT. Protein: CASSQAAEGQPQHF.

The chain combines TRBV3-1 (or the pseudogene TRBV3-2) with TRBJ2-3, with 7 bases aligning to TRBD1. The CDR3 has 14 residues. Germline CDR1 LGHDT, CDR2 YNNKEL (reference sequence). Trimming removed 5 bases from V and 6 bases from J; junction bases left unmatched: 8. CDR3 loop: CASSGLGGADTQYF. Here the CDR3 DNA reads TGTGCCAGCAGCGGTTTAGGGGGCGCTGATACGCAGTATTTT.